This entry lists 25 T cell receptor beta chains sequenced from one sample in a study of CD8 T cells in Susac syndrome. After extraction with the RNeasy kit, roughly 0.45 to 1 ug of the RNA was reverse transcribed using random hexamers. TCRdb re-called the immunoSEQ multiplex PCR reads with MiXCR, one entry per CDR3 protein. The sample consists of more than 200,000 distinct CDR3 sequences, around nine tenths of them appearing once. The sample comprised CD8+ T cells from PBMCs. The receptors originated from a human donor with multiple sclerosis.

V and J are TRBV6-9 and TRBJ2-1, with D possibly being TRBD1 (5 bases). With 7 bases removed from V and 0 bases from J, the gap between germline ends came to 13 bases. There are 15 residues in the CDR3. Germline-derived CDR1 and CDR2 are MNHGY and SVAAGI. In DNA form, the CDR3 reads TGTGCCAGCACCGAAAGGGGAAGCTCCTACAATGAGCAGTTCTTC. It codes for CASTERGSSYNEQFF.

The CDR3 spells CASRSQENYGYTF. CDR3 nucleotide sequence: TGTGCCAGCAGATCCCAGGAGAACTATGGCTACACCTTC. The rearrangement links TRBV6-6 to TRBJ1-2; the D is unclear. The V gene's germline CDR1 is MNHNY and CDR2 SVGAGI (reference sequence). CDR3 length: 13 amino acids. Trimming removed 6 bases at V and 2 bases at J, with 10 bases between.

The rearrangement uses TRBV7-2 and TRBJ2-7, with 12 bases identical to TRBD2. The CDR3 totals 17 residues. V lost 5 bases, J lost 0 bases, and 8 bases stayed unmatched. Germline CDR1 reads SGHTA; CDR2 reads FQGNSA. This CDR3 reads CASSPTASGRASYEQYF. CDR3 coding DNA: TGTGCCAGCAGCCCGACAGCTAGCGGGAGGGCCTCCTACGAGCAGTACTTC. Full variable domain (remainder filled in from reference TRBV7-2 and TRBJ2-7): GAGVSQSPSNKVTEKGKDVELRCDPISGHTALYWYRQSLGQGLEFLIYFQGNSAPDKSGLPSDRFSAERTGGSVSTLTIQRTQQEDSAVYLCASSPTASGRASYEQYFGPGTRLTVT.

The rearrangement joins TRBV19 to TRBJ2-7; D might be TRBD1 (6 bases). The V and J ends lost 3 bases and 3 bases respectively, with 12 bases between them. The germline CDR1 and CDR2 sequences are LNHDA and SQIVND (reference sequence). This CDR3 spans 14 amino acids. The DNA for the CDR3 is TGTGCCAGTAGTATTGGCAGGGGCAGCTACGAGCAGTACTTC. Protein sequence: CASSIGRGSYEQYF.

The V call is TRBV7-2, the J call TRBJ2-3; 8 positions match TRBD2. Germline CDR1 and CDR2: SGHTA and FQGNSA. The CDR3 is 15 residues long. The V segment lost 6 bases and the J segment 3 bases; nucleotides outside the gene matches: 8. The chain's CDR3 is CASSFTSGGTDTQYF. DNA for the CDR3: TGTGCCAGCAGTTTTACGAGCGGGGGTACAGATACGCAGTATTTT.

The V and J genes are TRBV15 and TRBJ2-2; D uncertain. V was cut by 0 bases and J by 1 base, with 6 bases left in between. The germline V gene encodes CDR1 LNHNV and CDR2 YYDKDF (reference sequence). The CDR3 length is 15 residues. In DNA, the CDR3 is TGTGCCACCAGCAGAGAGTCAGTGAACACCGGGGAGCTGTTTTTT. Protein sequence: CATSRESVNTGELFF.

The CDR3 DNA reads as TGTGCCAGCAGGGATGTTATGTACACTGAAGCTTTCTTT. Translating it yields CASRDVMYTEAFF. This rearrangement joins TRBV6-2 or TRBV6-3 to TRBJ1-1; no clear D. V was cut by 6 bases and J by 3 bases, with 11 bases left in between. CDR3 length equals 13 residues. The V gene's germline CDR1 is MNHEY and CDR2 SVGEGT.

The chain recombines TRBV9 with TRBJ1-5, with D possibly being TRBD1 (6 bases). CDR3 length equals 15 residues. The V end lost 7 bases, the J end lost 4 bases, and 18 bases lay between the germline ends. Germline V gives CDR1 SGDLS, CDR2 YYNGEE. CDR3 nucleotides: TGTGCCAGCGGGCAGGGGAGTTTCCCTAATCAGCCCCAGCATTTT. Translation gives CASGQGSFPNQPQHF.

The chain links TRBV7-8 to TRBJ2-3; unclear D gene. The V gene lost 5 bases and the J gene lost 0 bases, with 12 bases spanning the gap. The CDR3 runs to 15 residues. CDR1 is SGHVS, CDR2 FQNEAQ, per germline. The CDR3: CASSPHVGSTDTQYF. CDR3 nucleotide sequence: TGTGCCAGCAGCCCACATGTAGGGAGCACAGATACGCAGTATTTT.

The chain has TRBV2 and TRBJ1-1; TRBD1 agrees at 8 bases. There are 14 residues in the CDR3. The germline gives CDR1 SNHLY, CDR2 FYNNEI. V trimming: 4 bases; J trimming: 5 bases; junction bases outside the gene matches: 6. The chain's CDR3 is CASSGTGGGTEAFF. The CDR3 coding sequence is TGTGCCAGCAGTGGTACAGGGGGTGGTACTGAAGCTTTCTTT.

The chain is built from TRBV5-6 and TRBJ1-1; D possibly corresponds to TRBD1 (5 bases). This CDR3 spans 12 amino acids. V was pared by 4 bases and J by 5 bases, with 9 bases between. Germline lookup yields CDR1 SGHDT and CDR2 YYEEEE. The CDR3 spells CASSRTRTEAFF. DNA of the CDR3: TGTGCCAGCAGCCGGACACGGACTGAAGCTTTCTTT.

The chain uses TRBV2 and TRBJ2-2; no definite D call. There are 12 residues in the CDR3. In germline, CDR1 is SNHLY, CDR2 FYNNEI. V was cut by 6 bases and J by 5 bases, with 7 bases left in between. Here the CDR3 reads CASRTATGELFF. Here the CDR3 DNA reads TGTGCCAGCAGAACGGCTACCGGGGAGCTGTTTTTT.

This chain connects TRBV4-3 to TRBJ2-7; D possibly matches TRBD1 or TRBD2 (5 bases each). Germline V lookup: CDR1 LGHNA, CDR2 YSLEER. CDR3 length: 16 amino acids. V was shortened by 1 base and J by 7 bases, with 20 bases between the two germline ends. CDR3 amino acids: CASSQVLGPGGDEQYF. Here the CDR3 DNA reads TGCGCCAGCAGCCAAGTCTTGGGACCAGGTGGGGATGAGCAGTACTTC.

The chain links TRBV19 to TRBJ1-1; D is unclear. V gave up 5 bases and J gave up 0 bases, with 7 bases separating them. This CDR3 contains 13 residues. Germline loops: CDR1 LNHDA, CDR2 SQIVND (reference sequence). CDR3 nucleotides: TGTGCCAGTAGTTTCGCAATGAACACTGAAGCTTTCTTT. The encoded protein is CASSFAMNTEAFF.

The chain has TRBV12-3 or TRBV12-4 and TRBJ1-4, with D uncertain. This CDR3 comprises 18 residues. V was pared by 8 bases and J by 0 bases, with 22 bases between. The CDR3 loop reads CASSALQVGIPTNEKLFF. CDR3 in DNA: TGTGCCAGCTCTGCGCTTCAGGTTGGGATTCCAACTAATGAAAAACTGTTTTTT.

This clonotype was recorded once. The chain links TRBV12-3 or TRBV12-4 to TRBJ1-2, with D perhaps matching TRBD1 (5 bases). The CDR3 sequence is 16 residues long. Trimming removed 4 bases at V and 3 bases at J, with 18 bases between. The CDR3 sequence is CASSSQTETADYGYTF. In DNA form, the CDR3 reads TGTGCCAGCAGTTCGCAAACCGAGACAGCTGACTATGGCTACACCTTC.

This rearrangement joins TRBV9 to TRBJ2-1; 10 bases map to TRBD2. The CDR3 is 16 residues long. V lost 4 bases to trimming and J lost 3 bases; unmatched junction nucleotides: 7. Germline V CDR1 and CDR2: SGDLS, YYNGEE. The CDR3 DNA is TGTGCCAGCAGCCCCGTAGCGGGGGGAAACTACAATGAGCAGTTCTTC. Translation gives CASSPVAGGNYNEQFF.

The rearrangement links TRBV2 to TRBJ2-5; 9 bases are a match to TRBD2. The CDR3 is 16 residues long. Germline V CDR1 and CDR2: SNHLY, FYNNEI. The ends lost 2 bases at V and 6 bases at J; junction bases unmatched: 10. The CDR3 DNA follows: TGTGCCAGCAGTGAATCGGCTAGCGGGGTCGGAAAGACCCAGTACTTC. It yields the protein CASSESASGVGKTQYF.

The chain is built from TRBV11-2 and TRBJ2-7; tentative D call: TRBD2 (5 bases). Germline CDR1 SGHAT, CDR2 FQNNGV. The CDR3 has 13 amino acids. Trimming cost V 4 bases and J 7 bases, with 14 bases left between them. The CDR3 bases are TGTGCCAGCAGCTCCCCCCCCGGGGAGGAGCAGTACTTC. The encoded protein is CASSSPPGEEQYF.

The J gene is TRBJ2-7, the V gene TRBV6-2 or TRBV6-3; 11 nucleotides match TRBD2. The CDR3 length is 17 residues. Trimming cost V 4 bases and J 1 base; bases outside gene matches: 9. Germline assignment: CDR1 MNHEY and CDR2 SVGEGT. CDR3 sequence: CASSLMPGLAGSYEQYF. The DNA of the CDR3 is TGTGCCAGCAGTTTGATGCCTGGACTAGCGGGTTCCTACGAGCAGTACTTC.

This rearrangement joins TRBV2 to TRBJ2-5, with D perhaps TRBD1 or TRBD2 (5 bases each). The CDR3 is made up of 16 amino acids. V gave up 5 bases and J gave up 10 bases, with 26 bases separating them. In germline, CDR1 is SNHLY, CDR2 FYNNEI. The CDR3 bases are TGTGCCAGCAGTCTAGCCTCGACAGATGGGCAAGAAGACCAGTACTTC. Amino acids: CASSLASTDGQEDQYF.

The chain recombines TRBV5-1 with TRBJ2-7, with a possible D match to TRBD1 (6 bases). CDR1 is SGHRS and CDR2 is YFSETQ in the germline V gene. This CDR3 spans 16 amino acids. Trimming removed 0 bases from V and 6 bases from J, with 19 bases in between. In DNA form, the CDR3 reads TGCGCCAGCAGCTTGGTATCCCCAGGGGCTTCGTCCGAGCAGTACTTC. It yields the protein CASSLVSPGASSEQYF.

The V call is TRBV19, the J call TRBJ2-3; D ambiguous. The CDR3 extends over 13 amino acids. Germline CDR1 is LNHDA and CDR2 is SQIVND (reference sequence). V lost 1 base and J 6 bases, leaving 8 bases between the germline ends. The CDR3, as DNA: TGTGCCAGTAGTATAGTTGAGAGTGATACGCAGTATTTT. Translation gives CASSIVESDTQYF.

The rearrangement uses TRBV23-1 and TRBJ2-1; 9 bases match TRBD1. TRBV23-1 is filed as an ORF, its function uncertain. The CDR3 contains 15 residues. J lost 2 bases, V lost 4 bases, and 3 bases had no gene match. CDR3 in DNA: TGCGCCAGCAGTCTAACAGGGGGCCCCTACAATGAGCAGTTCTTC. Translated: CASSLTGGPYNEQFF.

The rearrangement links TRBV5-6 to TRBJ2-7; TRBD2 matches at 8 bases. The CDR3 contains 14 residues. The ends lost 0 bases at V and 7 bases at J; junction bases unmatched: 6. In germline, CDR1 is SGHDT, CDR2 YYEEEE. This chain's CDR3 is CASSLGGLAGEQYF. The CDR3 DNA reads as TGTGCCAGCAGCTTGGGCGGACTAGCCGGTGAGCAGTACTTC.